The 6 T cell receptor beta chains below were found in one sample sequenced in a study of CDR3 diversity in severe acne. TCRdb recomputed calls from the PCR reads with MiXCR, one row per CDR3 protein. This table has roughly 93,000 distinct CDR3 sequences, roughly 49% appearing once. The sequencing input was blood. The receptors were sampled from a male donor with severe acne vulgaris.

This clonotype showed up just a few times. This chain connects TRBV19 to TRBJ2-1; 11 bases map to TRBD1. CDR1 LNHDA and CDR2 SQIVND come from the germline V gene (reference sequence). The CDR3 has 19 residues. The V and J ends lost 4 bases and 9 bases, in that order; junction bases with no gene match: 20. CDR3 loop: CASSKRGQGGTSVSVEQFF. CDR3 bases: TGTGCCAGTAGTAAGAGGGGACAGGGGGGGACTAGTGTGTCGGTTGAGCAGTTCTTC.

Comments on this clonotype: A read error is possible here, since a much larger clone lies one base away. The V gene is TRBV7-9, the J gene TRBJ1-2, with no clear D. The CDR3 is made up of 14 amino acids. Germline V gene lookup returns CDR1 SEHNR and CDR2 FQNEAQ (reference sequence). CDR3 in DNA: TGTGCCAGCAGCTTAGCCGGGGTCAGCTATGTCTACACCTTC. Translation gives CASSLAGVSYVYTF. The whole variable domain, remainder taken from reference TRBV7-9 and TRBJ1-2, is DTGVSQNPRHKITKRGQNVTFRCDPISEHNRLYWYRQTLGQGPEFLTYFQNEAQLEKSRLLSDRFSAERPKGSFSTLEIQRTEQGDSAMYLCASSLAGVSYVYTFGSGTRLTVV.

The chain employs TRBV6-5 and TRBJ1-6, with a weak D call TRBD1 (5 bases). The CDR3 has 15 amino acids. CDR1 and CDR2 from the germline V gene are MNHEY and SVGAGI. Trimming took 6 bases from V and 9 from J, leaving 18 bases between them. CDR3: CASRRGFRVLSPLHF. As DNA, the CDR3 is TGTGCCAGCAGGAGGGGATTCAGGGTGCTTTCACCCCTCCACTTT.

On this clonotype itself: This may arise from a read error, as a much more abundant clone is one base away. The chain couples TRBV6-5 to TRBJ2-7; D perhaps matches TRBD1 (6 bases). The germline V gene has CDR1 MNHEY and CDR2 SVGAGI. There are 11 residues in the CDR3. The V end lost 6 bases, the J end lost 11 bases, and 14 bases lay between the germline ends. For the CDR3, the DNA is TGTGCCAGCAGGACCCAGGGGATGGAGTACGTC. Its translation is CASRTQGMEYV.

About this clonotype: A much more abundant neighbour one base away suggests this may be a read error. V is TRBV9 and J is TRBJ2-2; a weak D match, TRBD1 (5 bases). Trimming pared 7 bases from V and 8 bases from J, leaving 12 bases between. The CDR3 length is 12 residues. From germline, CDR1 is SGDLS and CDR2 YYNGEE. The CDR3 protein is CASGSRVGELFF. The DNA of the CDR3 is TGTGCCAGCGGCAGCAGGGTAGGGGAGCTGTTTTTT.

This chain links TRBV5-5 with TRBJ2-5; TRBD2 matches 9 bases. In germline, CDR1 is SGHKS, CDR2 YYEKEE (reference sequence). The CDR3 length is 14 residues. Trimming cost V 6 bases and J 4 bases; bases outside gene matches: 7. In DNA, the CDR3 is TGTGCCAGCACCATAGCGGGAGTCCCAGAGACCCAGTACTTC. Residues: CASTIAGVPETQYF.